The 15 T cell receptor beta chains listed next were all sequenced from one sample in a study of shared clonotypes between healthy human individuals. It was CD45RO-negative cells, positively selected for CCR7, that made up naive CD8 cells, with terminally differentiated effector memory CD45RA+ cells excluded. This table comes from immunoSEQ multiplex PCR, and its TCRdb copy is limited to in-frame clones, with some not included. This repertoire shows about 2.1 million clones, 85% to 95% found once; its top ten account for under 2%. The sequenced sample consisted of naive CD8+ T cells from PBMCs. Every receptor here comes from a man aged 18 to 35 in good health. Some clones in this sample may be carry-over from other donors' samples.

The gene calls are TRBV10-2 and TRBJ2-3; TRBD2 matches 12 bases. The J segment lost 0 bases and the V segment lost 6 bases, leaving 4 bases of the junction unmatched. CDR1 WSHSY and CDR2 SAAADI come from the germline V gene. The length of the CDR3 is 16 residues. The CDR3 reads CASRPLAGGSTDTQYF. For the CDR3, the DNA is TGCGCCAGCAGGCCTCTAGCGGGAGGGAGCACAGATACGCAGTATTTT.

In this sample, this clone turned up a few times. The gene calls are TRBV21-1 and TRBJ1-4. TRBV21-1 is an annotated pseudogene. This CDR3 contains 13 residues. CDR3 coding DNA: TGTGCCACCCATTTAGCGTCGGATGAAAAACTGTTTTTT. This codes for CATHLASDEKLFF.

J is TRBJ2-1 and V is TRBV15, with D perhaps matching TRBD1 (6 bases). The germline V gene encodes CDR1 LNHNV and CDR2 YYDKDF (reference sequence). The V and J ends lost 6 bases and 0 bases respectively, with 15 bases between them. This CDR3 region has 16 residues. The CDR3 DNA reads TGTGCCACCAGATCGGACAGCCGACCCTCCTACAATGAGCAGTTCTTC. Its protein is CATRSDSRPSYNEQFF.

This clone was seen only once. This sequence joins TRBV7-8 and TRBJ2-7; 8 nucleotides agree with TRBD1. J gave up 6 bases and V 2 bases, and 21 bases lay outside the gene matches. There are 19 residues in the CDR3. Germline V CDR1 and CDR2: SGHVS, FQNEAQ. The CDR3 coding sequence is TGTGCCAGCAGCTTATTTTCAGGACAGGGATTTTTATCCTCTTCCGAGCAGTACTTC. Encoded protein: CASSLFSGQGFLSSSEQYF.

The CDR3 reads CASQDRGNQPQHF. The CDR3, as DNA: TGTGCCAGCCAGGACAGGGGTAATCAGCCCCAGCATTTT. The V gene is TRBV28, the J gene TRBJ1-5; 9 bases fit TRBD1. CDR3 size: 13 residues. Trimming at V came to 8 bases and at J to 4 bases, leaving 3 bases not matched to a gene. Germline V lookup: CDR1 MDHEN, CDR2 SYDVKM.

The chain links TRBV29-1 to TRBJ2-7; weak D call: TRBD2 (5 bases). Germline V CDR1 and CDR2: SQVTM, ANQGSEA. The CDR3 consists of 11 residues. For the CDR3, the DNA is TGCGGGGTGATCCGGGACTACGAGCAGTACTTC. Protein product: CGVIRDYEQYF.

This sequence joins TRBV5-1 and TRBJ2-4; perhaps TRBD2 as D (6 bases). V lost 4 bases, J lost 0 bases, and 14 bases lay in between. Germline loops: CDR1 SGHRS, CDR2 YFSETQ. The CDR3 loop spans 16 amino acids. CDR3 DNA sequence: TGCGCCAGCAGCCCCCGGGCTAGCGAAGCCAAAAACATTCAGTACTTC. Protein product: CASSPRASEAKNIQYF.

This clone was detected once. The rearrangement links TRBV4-3 to TRBJ2-5; D gene unclear. V lost 4 bases and J 2 bases, leaving 14 bases between the germline ends. This CDR3 is 15 amino acids long. From germline, CDR1 is LGHNA and CDR2 YSLEER. CDR3 sequence (DNA): TGCGCCAGCAGCCTGATTCTGGACGGGCAAGAGACCCAGTACTTC. Its translation is CASSLILDGQETQYF.

The chain uses TRBV7-2 and TRBJ2-3; the D is unclear. The CDR3 is made up of 17 amino acids. The V gene lost 2 bases and the J gene lost 0 bases, with 15 bases spanning the gap. The germline gives CDR1 SGHTA, CDR2 FQGNSA. The CDR3 DNA reads as TGTGCCAGCAGCTTACAACTGAGCGAACTTAGCACAGATACGCAGTATTTT. Encoded protein: CASSLQLSELSTDTQYF.

V usage is TRBV14 and J usage is TRBJ2-1; TRBD2 aligns across 7 bases. Germline-derived CDR1 and CDR2 are SGHDN and FVKESK. The CDR3 covers 18 residues. Trimming at V came to 3 bases and at J to 3 bases, leaving 14 bases not matched to a gene. CDR3 sequence: CASSQGLAVTRNYNEQFF. The CDR3, as DNA: TGTGCCAGCAGCCAGGGCCTAGCGGTGACCCGAAACTACAATGAGCAGTTCTTC.

In regard to this clone: Other DNA variants within this sample encode the same CDR3. The chain carries TRBV6-5 and TRBJ1-4, with D uncertain. The CDR3 has 15 residues. Germline loops: CDR1 MNHEY, CDR2 SVGAGI. Trimming left V 1 base short and J 5 bases short, with 11 bases between. The CDR3 is CASSYLDRRNEKLFF. The CDR3 bases are TGTGCCAGCAGTTACTTGGACCGAAGGAATGAAAAACTGTTTTTT.

The chain recombines TRBV4-1 with TRBJ1-5; D gene ambiguous. This CDR3 spans 17 amino acids. CDR1 is MGHRA, CDR2 YSYEKL, per germline. V lost 1 base, J lost 5 bases, and 18 bases lay in between. CDR3 DNA: TGCGCCAGCAGCCAAGGGTCCTTCGCGGAATGGGATCAGCCCCAGCATTTT. This codes for CASSQGSFAEWDQPQHF.

The chain combines TRBV4-1 with TRBJ2-7; D is unresolved. Germline V gene data show CDR1 as MGHRA and CDR2 as YSYEKL. The CDR3 has 14 residues. Trimming took 3 bases from V and 5 from J, leaving 14 bases between them. CDR3 amino acids: CASSHPWAQNEQYF. For the CDR3, the DNA is TGCGCCAGCAGCCACCCCTGGGCACAAAACGAGCAGTACTTC.

The V and J genes are TRBV7-9 and TRBJ2-7; 7 positions match TRBD1. The germline V gene has CDR1 SEHNR and CDR2 FQNEAQ (reference sequence). This CDR3 has 16 residues. J lost 0 bases, V lost 0 bases, and 5 bases had no gene match. In DNA, the CDR3 is TGTGCCAGCAGCTTAGCACCGGGACAGCCCTCCTACGAGCAGTACTTC. As protein: CASSLAPGQPSYEQYF.

This clone has only one observation. This chain connects TRBV7-2 to TRBJ2-7; D remains ambiguous. In germline, CDR1 is SGHTA, CDR2 FQGNSA. This CDR3 has 19 amino acids. Trimming stripped 1 base from V and 0 bases from J, with 22 bases between. The chain's CDR3 is CASSLVIIFGRTTSYEQYF. The CDR3 coding sequence is TGTGCCAGCAGCTTAGTCATTATATTCGGGCGTACTACCTCCTACGAGCAGTACTTC.